This passage covers 14 T cell receptor beta chains from one sample sequenced in a study of Ad26.COV2.S vaccination and SARS-CoV-2 variants. Clones were sequenced by immunoSEQ multiplex PCR, and TCRdb holds only the in-frame ones, with some missing. The sample has 75,000 to 100,000 clones, more than 70% seen once. The starting material was peripheral blood, obtained after recovery from COVID-19. These receptor sequences come from a human donor who had recovered from COVID-19.

This rearrangement joins TRBV7-8 to TRBJ2-7; TRBD2 might be the D (6 bases). Germline CDR1 and CDR2: SGHVS and FQNEAQ. The CDR3 consists of 14 residues. V was cut by 3 bases and J by 3 bases, with 12 bases left in between. The CDR3 protein is CASSFRPGVYEQYF. In nucleotides, the CDR3 is TGTGCCAGCAGCTTTAGACCGGGAGTCTACGAGCAGTACTTC. Full variable domain (rest looked up from reference TRBV7-8 and TRBJ2-7): GAGVSQSPRYKVAKRGQDVALRCDPISGHVSLFWYQQALGQGPEFLTYFQNEAQLDKSGLPSDRFFAERPEGSVSTLKIQRTQQEDSAVYLCASSFRPGVYEQYFGPGTRLTVT.

The chain employs TRBV7-9 and TRBJ2-1, with 13 nucleotides matching TRBD2. The V and J ends lost 2 bases and 5 bases, in that order; junction bases with no gene match: 6. The CDR3 contains 17 residues. Looked up from germline, CDR1 is SEHNR and CDR2 is FQNEAQ (reference sequence). This chain's CDR3 is CASSLKGTSGANNEQFF. The CDR3 nucleotides are TGTGCCAGCAGCTTAAAAGGGACTAGCGGGGCAAACAATGAGCAGTTCTTC.

This clone was seen more than once but under ten times. In DNA form, the CDR3 reads TGTGCCATCAGTGAGTCACCAGGGATTGGGACAGATACGCAGTATTTT. It yields the protein CAISESPGIGTDTQYF. The chain is built from TRBV10-3 and TRBJ2-3, with D possibly being TRBD1 (5 bases). The length of the CDR3 is 16 residues. V was cut by 0 bases and J by 3 bases, with 13 bases left in between. CDR1 is ENHRY and CDR2 is SYGVKD in the germline V gene.

The chain has TRBV13 and TRBJ1-2; D call uncertain. V shed 2 bases and J shed 3 bases, with 13 bases lying between them. The CDR3 totals 15 residues. CDR1 PRHDT and CDR2 FYEKMQ come from the germline V gene (reference sequence). In DNA, the CDR3 is TGTGCCAGCAGCTTAAACGCCGGAATCTACTATGGCTACACCTTC. Residues: CASSLNAGIYYGYTF.

The sample holds one count of this clone. The CDR3 bases are TGTGCCAGCAGTTTATCCCTCAGGGATGGCTACACCTTC. It codes for CASSLSLRDGYTF. The genes are TRBV27 and TRBJ1-2; maybe TRBD1 (5 bases). The length of the CDR3 is 13 residues. Germline V gene sequence: CDR1 MNHEY, CDR2 SMNVEV (reference sequence). Trimming pared 0 bases from V and 6 bases from J, leaving 8 bases between.

The V gene is TRBV6-1, the J gene TRBJ2-7; D is unclear. CDR3 length equals 14 residues. From germline, CDR1 is MNHNS and CDR2 SASEGT. With 1 base removed from V and 3 bases from J, the gap between germline ends came to 10 bases. CDR3 coding DNA: TGTGCCAGCAGTGAAGTTTTCAGCTACTACGAGCAGTACTTC. Residues: CASSEVFSYYEQYF.

The rearrangement uses TRBV12-3 or TRBV12-4 and TRBJ1-6; D unclear. Deletions cut 2 bases from V and 8 bases from J, with 4 bases between. The CDR3 runs 12 residues. The CDR3 nucleotides read TGTGCCAGCAGTTTAACAGATTCACCCCTCCACTTT. This encodes CASSLTDSPLHF.

This clone was recorded a few times. The chain is built from TRBV5-1 and TRBJ2-7; a weak D match, TRBD2 (5 bases). Germline V gene lookup returns CDR1 SGHRS and CDR2 YFSETQ. Trimming left V 5 bases short and J 6 bases short, with 18 bases between. The CDR3 length is 14 residues. Here the CDR3 DNA reads TGCGCCAGCAGGCAAACACTAGGCCAAGCCGAGCAGTACTTC. Translation gives CASRQTLGQAEQYF.

The rearrangement joins TRBV10-2 to TRBJ1-1, with TRBD1 identical over 9 bases. With V trimmed by 4 bases and J by 4 bases, 4 bases remained unmatched. Germline values: CDR1 WSHSY, CDR2 SAAADI. The CDR3 sequence is 14 residues long. CDR3 in DNA: TGCGCCAGCAGTGCACAGGGGGCGGCCACTGAAGCTTTCTTT. This sequence encodes CASSAQGAATEAFF.

The J gene is TRBJ2-1, the V gene TRBV6-5; perhaps TRBD2 as D (6 bases). The CDR3 runs 16 residues. Trimming cost V 0 bases and J 15 bases, with 24 bases left between them. CDR1 is MNHEY, CDR2 SVGAGI, per germline. CDR3 amino acids: CASSYSGSQTGTRRFF. The CDR3, as DNA: TGTGCCAGCAGTTACTCGGGCAGCCAGACCGGGACTCGGAGGTTCTTC.

The rearrangement joins TRBV9 to TRBJ2-3; D tentatively reads TRBD1 or TRBD2 (6 bases each). CDR3 size: 15 residues. Deletions cut 0 bases from V and 2 bases from J, with 10 bases between. The germline CDR1 and CDR2 sequences are SGDLS and YYNGEE. This chain's CDR3 is CASSVGGGLTDTQYF. The CDR3 DNA is TGTGCCAGCAGCGTAGGTGGGGGGCTCACAGATACGCAGTATTTT.

The gene calls are TRBV20-1 and TRBJ2-1, with unresolved D. Germline V CDR1 and CDR2: DFQATT, SNEGSKA (reference sequence). The length of the CDR3 is 11 residues. V lost 2 bases and J 6 bases, leaving 5 bases between the germline ends. The CDR3: CSARFANEQFF. CDR3 nucleotide sequence: TGCAGTGCTAGATTCGCCAATGAGCAGTTCTTC.

V is TRBV15 and J is TRBJ2-2, with unresolved D. Trimming cost V 1 base and J 7 bases, with 7 bases left between them. Germline-derived CDR1 and CDR2 are LNHNV and YYDKDF (reference sequence). This CDR3 region has 13 residues. CDR3 in amino acids: CATSRGPHGELFF. The CDR3 DNA sequence: TGTGCCACCAGCAGAGGCCCCCACGGGGAGCTGTTTTTT. The full variable domain, its missing parts supplied by reference TRBV15 and TRBJ2-2, is DAMVIQNPRYQVTQFGKPVTLSCSQTLNHNVMYWYQQKSSQAPKLLFHYYDKDFNNEADTPDNFQSRRPNTSFCFLDIRSPGLGDTAMYLCATSRGPHGELFFGEGSRLTVL.

V and J are TRBV5-1 and TRBJ2-3; 7 nucleotides match TRBD2. V gave up 1 base and J gave up 1 base; unmatched junction bases: 0. Looked up from germline, CDR1 is SGHRS and CDR2 is YFSETQ. The CDR3 sequence is 14 residues long. The CDR3 loop is CASSLREGTDTQYF. DNA of the CDR3: TGCGCCAGCAGCTTGCGGGAGGGCACAGATACGCAGTATTTT. Full variable domain (rest looked up from reference TRBV5-1 and TRBJ2-3): KAGVTQTPRYLIKTRGQQVTLSCSPISGHRSVSWYQQTPGQGLQFLFEYFSETQRNKGNFPGRFSGRQFSNSRSEMNVSTLELGDSALYLCASSLREGTDTQYFGPGTRLTVL.